Below are 20 T cell receptor beta chains sequenced from a single sample in a study of blood T cell repertoires in COVID-19. Profiling relied on immunoSEQ multiplex PCR, and the TCRdb table lists in-frame clones only, not all of them. Of 35,000 to 40,000 clones listed, nearly 90% were seen once; the top ten hold around 5.1%. Source material: peripheral blood. Source of these receptors: a man aged 55 to 70 with COVID-19, enrolled during active disease.

Only a few counts were recorded for this clone. The CDR3 region is CASREDSSNQPQHF. In DNA, the CDR3 is TGTGCCAGCAGGGAGGACAGTAGCAATCAGCCCCAGCATTTT. The chain couples TRBV2 to TRBJ1-5; possibly TRBD1 for D (6 bases). This CDR3 region has 14 residues. Trimming shortened V by 6 bases and J by 0 bases, and 9 bases separated the two germline ends. The germline V gene has CDR1 SNHLY and CDR2 FYNNEI.

The chain combines TRBV10-3 with TRBJ1-1; 8 positions agree with TRBD1. CDR3 size: 14 residues. Per germline, CDR1 ENHRY and CDR2 SYGVKD. Trimming removed 2 bases from V and 6 bases from J; junction bases left unmatched: 5. As DNA, the CDR3 is TGTGCCATCAGTGAGCAGGGGGCTGTCGCTGAAGCTTTCTTT. It encodes CAISEQGAVAEAFF.

The table lists this clone with a few counts. The chain carries TRBV7-9 and TRBJ2-2; D unresolved. CDR3 size: 12 residues. V dropped 5 bases and J dropped 5 bases, with 6 bases sitting between them. Germline-derived CDR1 and CDR2 are SEHNR and FQNEAQ (reference sequence). The CDR3 coding sequence is TGTGCCAGCAGCATCATGACCGGGGAGCTGTTTTTT. As protein: CASSIMTGELFF.

This chain links TRBV19 with TRBJ2-2; 8 nucleotides align to TRBD2. With 5 bases clipped from V and 4 bases from J, the junction kept 18 bases outside the gene matches. The CDR3 has 19 residues. Germline V gives CDR1 LNHDA, CDR2 SQIVND (reference sequence). Here the CDR3 reads CASSSRPGTSGVGTGELFF. The CDR3 DNA reads TGTGCCAGTAGTTCTCGTCCTGGGACTAGTGGGGTCGGCACCGGGGAGCTGTTTTTT.

This clone was detected once. The V gene is TRBV21-1, the J gene TRBJ1-5; the table's D call of TRBD1 was not tested on the DNA. TRBV21-1 is labeled a pseudogene. This CDR3 comprises 17 residues. The CDR3, as DNA: TGTGCCAGCAGCAAAGGACCAGAACAGGACGGATCGCCGCCCCAGCATTTT. This translates into CASSKGPEQDGSPPQHF.

The chain's CDR3 is CSVLIGPSYEQYF. The CDR3 region has the DNA TGCAGCGTCCTCATTGGCCCCTCCTACGAGCAGTACTTC. The rearrangement links TRBV29-1 to TRBJ2-7; D gene ambiguous. The CDR3 has 13 amino acids. V lost 6 bases, J lost 0 bases, and 12 bases lay in between. Germline values: CDR1 SQVTM, CDR2 ANQGSEA.

CDR3 nucleotide sequence: TGTGCCAGTAGTATAGTTGCAGGGGGCACTGAAGCTTTCTTT. It yields the protein CASSIVAGGTEAFF. V and J are TRBV19 and TRBJ1-1; 7 bases fit TRBD1. CDR3 length equals 14 residues. The germline V gene has CDR1 LNHDA and CDR2 SQIVND (reference sequence). J gave up 4 bases and V 1 base, and 3 bases lay outside the gene matches.

In regard to this clone: One end of the junction is discordant with germline, which a read error may explain. The V gene is TRBV29-1, the J gene TRBJ2-7; D is perhaps TRBD2 (6 bases). The germline CDR1 and CDR2 sequences are SQVTM and ANQGSEA. The CDR3 sequence is 12 residues long. CDR3 protein: CSVNRDSGQQCF. The CDR3 bases are TGCAGCGTTAATCGGGACTCCGGGCAGCAGTGCTTC.

The CDR3 DNA is TGTGCCAGCAGTTTGCGCCAATCATTCGGCTACACCTTC. Protein product: CASSLRQSFGYTF. The genes are TRBV27 and TRBJ1-2, with D unclear. The CDR3 runs to 13 residues. Germline V gene lookup returns CDR1 MNHEY and CDR2 SMNVEV (reference sequence). The V and J ends lost 3 bases and 8 bases respectively, with 13 bases between them.

This rearrangement joins TRBV4-2 to TRBJ2-3; perhaps TRBD2 as D (6 bases). Trimming cost V 8 bases and J 2 bases, with 17 bases left between them. CDR1 is LGHNA, CDR2 YNFKEQ, per germline. The CDR3 is made up of 15 amino acids. CDR3 in DNA: TGTGCCAGCCTTAGGGAGGACGGGGCCACAGATACGCAGTATTTT. Residues: CASLREDGATDTQYF.

V gene TRBV27 combines with J gene TRBJ1-2; no clear D. Trimming left V 3 bases short and J 7 bases short, with 18 bases between. The CDR3 is 15 residues long. CDR1 MNHEY and CDR2 SMNVEV come from the germline V gene (reference sequence). In DNA form, the CDR3 reads TGTGCCAGCAGTTTCTCGGGGAGTATACTGAGTGGCTACACCTTC. Protein product: CASSFSGSILSGYTF.

The chain carries TRBV19 and TRBJ2-7; D is perhaps TRBD1 (6 bases). Trimming shortened V by 4 bases and J by 6 bases, and 10 bases separated the two germline ends. This CDR3 spans 12 amino acids. Germline V gene data show CDR1 as LNHDA and CDR2 as SQIVND (reference sequence). The CDR3 protein is CASSTDRREQYF. CDR3 in DNA: TGTGCCAGTAGTACCGACAGGCGCGAGCAGTACTTC.

The rearrangement links TRBV7-9 to TRBJ1-3; D unclear. CDR3 length equals 15 residues. Germline V lookup: CDR1 SEHNR, CDR2 FQNEAQ (reference sequence). Trimming left V 5 bases short and J 3 bases short, with 14 bases between. CDR3 nucleotides: TGTGCCAGCAGCCCCCCGGTTCAAGATGGAAACACCATATATTTT. This translates into CASSPPVQDGNTIYF.

The chain has TRBV7-2 and TRBJ1-1; D is uncertain. The germline V and J ends were trimmed by 5 bases and 5 bases, with 9 bases remaining between them. CDR3 length: 12 amino acids. Germline-derived CDR1 and CDR2 are SGHTA and FQGNSA. The CDR3 reads CASSPFLTEAFF. The CDR3 region has the DNA TGTGCCAGCAGCCCCTTTTTGACTGAAGCTTTCTTT.

This clone was counted a single time. The J gene is TRBJ2-3, the V gene TRBV30, with D perhaps TRBD2 (5 bases). The CDR3 has 15 residues. Trimming cost V 0 bases and J 0 bases, with 10 bases left between them. The V gene's germline CDR1 is GTSNPN and CDR2 SVGIG (reference sequence). The CDR3 DNA follows: TGTGCCTGGAGTGTAAGGCGGACTAGCACAGATACGCAGTATTTT. Encoded protein: CAWSVRRTSTDTQYF.

The rearrangement links TRBV2 to TRBJ1-6; 9 bases align to TRBD1. Trimming cost V 8 bases and J 6 bases; bases outside gene matches: 8. The CDR3 consists of 15 residues. CDR1 is SNHLY, CDR2 FYNNEI, per germline. CDR3 residues: CASGTGTGSNSPLHF. In DNA form, the CDR3 reads TGTGCCAGCGGTACCGGGACAGGGAGTAATTCACCCCTCCACTTT.

The chain couples TRBV19 to TRBJ1-2; D is perhaps TRBD1 (5 bases). The germline CDR1 and CDR2 sequences are LNHDA and SQIVND (reference sequence). With 4 bases removed from V and 5 bases from J, the gap between germline ends came to 8 bases. CDR3 length: 12 amino acids. The CDR3: CASSTRQYGYTF. CDR3 nucleotides: TGTGCCAGTAGTACCCGACAGTATGGCTACACCTTC.

The genes are TRBV7-2 and TRBJ2-2; no reliable D call. This CDR3 is built from 14 residues. CDR1 is SGHTA, CDR2 FQGNSA, per germline. The ends were cut back, 3 bases at V and 1 base at J, with 6 bases in the middle. This CDR3 is CASSLAQNTGELFF. In nucleotides, the CDR3 is TGTGCCAGCAGCTTGGCACAGAACACCGGGGAGCTGTTTTTT. The full variable domain, with the rest looked up from reference TRBV7-2 and TRBJ2-2, is GAGVSQSPSNKVTEKGKDVELRCDPISGHTALYWYRQSLGQGLEFLIYFQGNSAPDKSGLPSDRFSAERTGGSVSTLTIQRTQQEDSAVYLCASSLAQNTGELFFGEGSRLTVL.

The chain employs TRBV28 and TRBJ2-3; maybe TRBD2 (6 bases). The germline V gene has CDR1 MDHEN and CDR2 SYDVKM. The ends were cut back, 8 bases at V and 5 bases at J, with 20 bases in the middle. CDR3 length: 15 amino acids. This CDR3 is CASLDSGPKEDTQYF. The CDR3 DNA reads TGTGCCAGCCTCGATAGCGGTCCGAAGGAAGATACGCAGTATTTT.

The V and J genes are TRBV6-2 or TRBV6-3 and TRBJ2-2, with 13 bases lining up with TRBD2. J gave up 1 base and V 2 bases, and 7 bases lay outside the gene matches. The germline V gene encodes CDR1 MNHEY and CDR2 SVGEGT. The CDR3 covers 19 residues. The CDR3 sequence is CASSYSGTSGTQNTGELFF. The CDR3 coding sequence is TGTGCCAGCAGTTACAGCGGGACTAGCGGGACTCAGAACACCGGGGAGCTGTTTTTT.